This T cell receptor (beta chain) was sequenced in a study of cytomegalovirus exposure and HLA in healthy donors. Looking at the study overall: The study's early data release held about 85 million unique TCRs from HLA-typed donors.

To note about this clone: Its antigen remains unidentified.

Broader study findings: Reports state that TCR beta sequences accurately predicted most subjects' HLA-A and HLA-B alleles. Sequence variants that were highly shared formed a cluster that was likely a sequencing artifact.

The PCR ran on 60 Vbeta and 13 Jbeta primers. Profiling relied on immunoSEQ multiplex PCR, and the TCRdb table lists in-frame clones only, not all of them. Of around 140,000 clones listed, roughly two thirds were seen once; the top ten hold roughly 1.9%. From germline, CDR1 is SGHRS and CDR2 YFSETQ. V gave up 5 bases and J gave up 4 bases; unmatched junction bases: 5. There are 14 residues in the CDR3. The origin of this receptor is a male donor in good health and CMV-seronegative. Input material: PBMCs. The chain joins TRBV5-1 to TRBJ2-1; 8 nucleotides align to TRBD1. For the CDR3, the DNA is TGCGCCAGCAGTGCAGGGGGCGAGTACAATGAGCAGTTCTTC. Protein product: CASSAGGEYNEQFF. Using reference TRBV5-1 and TRBJ2-1 for the parts outside the CDR3, the full variable domain is KAGVTQTPRYLIKTRGQQVTLSCSPISGHRSVSWYQQTPGQGLQFLFEYFSETQRNKGNFPGRFSGRQFSNSRSEMNVSTLELGDSALYLCASSAGGEYNEQFFGPGTRLTVL.